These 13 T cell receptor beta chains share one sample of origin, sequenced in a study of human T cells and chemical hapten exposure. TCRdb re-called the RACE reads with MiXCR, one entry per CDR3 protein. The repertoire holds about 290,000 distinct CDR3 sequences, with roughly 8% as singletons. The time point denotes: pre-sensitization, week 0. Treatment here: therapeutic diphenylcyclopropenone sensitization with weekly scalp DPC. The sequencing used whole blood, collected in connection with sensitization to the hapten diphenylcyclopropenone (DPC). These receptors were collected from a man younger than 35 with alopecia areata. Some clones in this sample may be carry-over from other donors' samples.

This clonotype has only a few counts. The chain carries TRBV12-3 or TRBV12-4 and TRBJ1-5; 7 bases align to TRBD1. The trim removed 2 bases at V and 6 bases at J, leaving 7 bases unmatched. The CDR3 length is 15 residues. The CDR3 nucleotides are TGTGCCAGCAGTTTACAGGGGGGGACTCGTCAGCCCCAGCATTTT. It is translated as CASSLQGGTRQPQHF.

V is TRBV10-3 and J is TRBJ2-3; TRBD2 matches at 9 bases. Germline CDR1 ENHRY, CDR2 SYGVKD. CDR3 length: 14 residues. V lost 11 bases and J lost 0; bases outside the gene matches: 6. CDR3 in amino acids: CAASSGVSTDTQYF. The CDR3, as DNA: TGTGCCGCTTCTAGCGGGGTTAGCACAGATACGCAGTATTTT.

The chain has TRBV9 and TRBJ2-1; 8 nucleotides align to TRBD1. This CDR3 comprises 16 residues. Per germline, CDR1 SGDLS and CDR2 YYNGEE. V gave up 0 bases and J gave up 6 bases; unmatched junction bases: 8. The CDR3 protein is CASSVALQGGTNEQFF. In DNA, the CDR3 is TGTGCCAGCAGCGTAGCATTACAGGGGGGAACCAATGAGCAGTTCTTC. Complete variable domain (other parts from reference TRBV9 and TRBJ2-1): DSGVTQTPKHLITATGQRVTLRCSPRSGDLSVYWYQQSLDQGLQFLIQYYNGEERAKGNILERFSAQQFPDLHSELNLSSLELGDSALYFCASSVALQGGTNEQFFGPGTRLTVL.

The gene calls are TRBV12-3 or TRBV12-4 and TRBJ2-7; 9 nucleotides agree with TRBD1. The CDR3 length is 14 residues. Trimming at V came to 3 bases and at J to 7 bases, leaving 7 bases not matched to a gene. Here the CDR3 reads CASSFVQGAGEQYF. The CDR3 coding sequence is TGTGCCAGCAGTTTTGTACAGGGGGCGGGAGAGCAGTACTTC.

CDR3 coding DNA: TGTGCCAGCAGCCCGGCAGGGGAAAAGGAGACCCAGTACTTC. It codes for CASSPAGEKETQYF. This chain joins TRBV3-1 and TRBJ2-5, with D tentatively TRBD1 (6 bases). Germline V lookup: CDR1 LGHDT, CDR2 YNNKEL (reference sequence). The CDR3 contains 14 residues. Trimming removed 4 bases at V and 5 bases at J, with 14 bases between.

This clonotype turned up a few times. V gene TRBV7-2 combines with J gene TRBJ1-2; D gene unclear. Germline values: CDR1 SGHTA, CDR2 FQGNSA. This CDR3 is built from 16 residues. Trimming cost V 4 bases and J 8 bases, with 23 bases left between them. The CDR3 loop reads CASSSRRSLLFGGYTF. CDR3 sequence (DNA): TGTGCCAGCAGCTCCCGACGGTCCCTTCTATTTGGGGGCTACACCTTC.

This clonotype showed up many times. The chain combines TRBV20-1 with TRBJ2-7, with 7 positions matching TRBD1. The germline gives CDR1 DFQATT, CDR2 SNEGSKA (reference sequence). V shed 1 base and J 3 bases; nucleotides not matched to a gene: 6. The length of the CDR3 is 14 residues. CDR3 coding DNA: TGCAGTGCTAGAGGACAGGGTTCAGACTACGAGCAGTACGTC. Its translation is CSARGQGSDYEQYV.

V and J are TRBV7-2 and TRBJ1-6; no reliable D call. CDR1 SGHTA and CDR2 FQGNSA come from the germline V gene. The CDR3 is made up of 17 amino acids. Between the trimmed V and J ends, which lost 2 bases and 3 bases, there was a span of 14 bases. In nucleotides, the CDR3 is TGTGCCAGCAGCTTATTGGGTCGGCTGAACTATAATTCACCCCTCCACTTT. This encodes CASSLLGRLNYNSPLHF.

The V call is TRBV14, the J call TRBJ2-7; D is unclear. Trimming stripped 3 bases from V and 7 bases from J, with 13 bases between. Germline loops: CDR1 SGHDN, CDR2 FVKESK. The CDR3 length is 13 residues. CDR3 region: CASSHSGSGEQYF. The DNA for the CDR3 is TGTGCCAGCAGCCATTCCGGCTCCGGTGAGCAGTACTTC.

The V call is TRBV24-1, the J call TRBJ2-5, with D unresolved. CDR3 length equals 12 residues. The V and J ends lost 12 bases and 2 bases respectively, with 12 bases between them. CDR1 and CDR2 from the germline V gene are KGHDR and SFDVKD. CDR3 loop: CASHPAQETQYF. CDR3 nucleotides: TGTGCCTCCCACCCCGCACAAGAGACCCAGTACTTC.

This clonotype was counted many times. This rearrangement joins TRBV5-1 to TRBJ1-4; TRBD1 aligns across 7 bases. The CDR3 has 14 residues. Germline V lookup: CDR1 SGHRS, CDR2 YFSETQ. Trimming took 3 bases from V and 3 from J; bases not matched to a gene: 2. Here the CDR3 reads CASSSGQPNEKLFF. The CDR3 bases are TGCGCCAGCAGCTCGGGACAGCCTAATGAAAAACTGTTTTTT. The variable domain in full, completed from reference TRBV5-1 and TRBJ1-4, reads KAGVTQTPRYLIKTRGQQVTLSCSPISGHRSVSWYQQTPGQGLQFLFEYFSETQRNKGNFPGRFSGRQFSNSRSEMNVSTLELGDSALYLCASSSGQPNEKLFFGSGTQLSVL.

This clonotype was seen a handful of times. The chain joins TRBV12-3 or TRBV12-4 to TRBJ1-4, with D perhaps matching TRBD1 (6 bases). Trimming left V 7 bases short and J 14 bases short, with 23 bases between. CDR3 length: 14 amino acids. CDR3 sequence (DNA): TGTGCCAGCACTTCGGGGGACAAAGGATTTCGTCTGTTTTTT. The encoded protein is CASTSGDKGFRLFF.

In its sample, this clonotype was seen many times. CDR3 sequence (DNA): TGCAGTGCTAGAGACCTGGGCAGGGGGGGGTCACCCCTCCACTTT. Translation: CSARDLGRGGSPLHF. This chain uses TRBV20-1 with TRBJ1-6; 7 bases fit TRBD1. The V and J ends lost 0 bases and 10 bases, in that order; junction bases with no gene match: 9. The CDR3 runs to 15 residues. Germline values: CDR1 DFQATT, CDR2 SNEGSKA (reference sequence).